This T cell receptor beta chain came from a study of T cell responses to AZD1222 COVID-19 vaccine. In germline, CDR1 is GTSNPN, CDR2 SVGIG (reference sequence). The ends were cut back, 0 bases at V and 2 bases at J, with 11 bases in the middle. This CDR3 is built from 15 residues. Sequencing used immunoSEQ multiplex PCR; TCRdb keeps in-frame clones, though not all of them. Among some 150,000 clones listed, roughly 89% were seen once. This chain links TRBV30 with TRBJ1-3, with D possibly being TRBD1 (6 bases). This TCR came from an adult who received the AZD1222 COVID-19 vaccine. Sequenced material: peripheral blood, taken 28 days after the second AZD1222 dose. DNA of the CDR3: TGTGCCTGGAGTGTCCGGGGGCGGGCTGGAAACACCATATATTTT. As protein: CAWSVRGRAGNTIYF.